A selection of T cell receptor beta chains follows, all from one sample in a study of cytomegalovirus exposure and HLA in healthy donors. TCRdb's table, derived via immunoSEQ multiplex PCR, lists solely in-frame clones and lacks some. This sample has roughly 190,000 clones, with about 84% found just once. The sample comprised PBMCs. Source of these receptors: a woman younger than 45 in good health and CMV-seropositive. Both conserved end residues are part of each CDR3. D genes are given only for firm matches.

cdr3_length v_call d_call cdr3_aa
15 TRBV4-1 TRBD2 CASSPAGGLSDTQYF
10 TRBV30 NA CAWMRDTQYF
13 TRBV6-5 NA CASRGSDLGELFF
16 TRBV19 NA CASSISTGLENEKLFF
12 TRBV29-1 NA CSAAASQETQYF
16 TRBV5-4 TRBD2 CASSFGTSGRRMEQYF
13 TRBV29-1 NA CSVGTSPADTQYF
15 TRBV7-9 TRBD1 CASSPGQGPYNEQFF
15 TRBV6-6 TRBD2 CASSIGAGWGNEQFF
13 TRBV2 TRBD2 CASTSGNYNEQFF
11 TRBV6-6 NA CASTRGHEQYF
15 TRBV27 NA CASSVLPVSADTQYF
13 TRBV18 TRBD2 CASQRGVVHEQFF
14 TRBV5-1 NA CASSFDISGNTIYF
15 TRBV9 TRBD1 CASSFEPGQGLGYTF
12 TRBV27 NA CASSAGFDGYTF
13 TRBV25-1 NA CASSETATYEQYF